This TCR beta chain was documented in a study of T cells in localized non-small cell lung cancer. Study-wide results and caveats: Adjacent lung was found to contain a median approximately 60 of the top 100 tumor clones.

Worth noting for this clone: Its target is not known. Other DNA sequences in this sample translate to the same CDR3.

The CDR3 loop spans 13 amino acids. CDR1 is SGHTA and CDR2 is FQGNSA in the germline V gene. V was shortened by 1 base and J by 4 bases, with 5 bases between the two germline ends. Libraries were prepared by immunoSEQ multiplex PCR; TCRdb keeps only in-frame clonotypes and omits some of them. Of fewer than 35,000 clones detected, over 80% appear once; the ten largest clones hold approximately 5%. Sequenced here: PBMCs, sampled before any cancer treatment. The chain has TRBV7-2 and TRBJ1-5; maybe TRBD1 (5 bases). This clonotype was sampled from a man between 40 and 70 years old with stage II lung adenocarcinoma. CDR3 loop: CASSLGQNQPQHF. DNA for the CDR3: TGTGCCAGCAGCTTAGGACAGAATCAGCCCCAGCATTTT.